This TCR beta chain was observed in a study of blood T cell repertoires in COVID-19. Study as a whole: Samples of COVID-19 (acute and convalescent) were obtained from the United States, Italy and Spain.

In the original analysis: By means of reference gene primer amplification, nucleated cell counts were estimated. TCRdb's copy holds only in-frame clones and misses some; the assay was immunoSEQ multiplex PCR. V, J and clone size derive from that table, while D and trimming were established from the DNA sequence. Here the sample spans roughly 76,000 clones, roughly nine tenths being singletons. The CDR3 covers 16 residues. From germline, CDR1 is MNHEY and CDR2 SMNVEV (reference sequence). V lost 3 bases and J 7 bases, leaving 21 bases between the germline ends. The sequencing sample was made of peripheral blood. This rearrangement joins TRBV27 to TRBJ1-2; D perhaps matches TRBD1 (5 bases). The source is a man in his forties or fifties with acute or convalescent COVID-19. In DNA form, the CDR3 reads TGTGCCAGCAGTTTTATCGCTACGGGGGGTACTGGTGGCTACACCTTC. It is translated as CASSFIATGGTGGYTF.